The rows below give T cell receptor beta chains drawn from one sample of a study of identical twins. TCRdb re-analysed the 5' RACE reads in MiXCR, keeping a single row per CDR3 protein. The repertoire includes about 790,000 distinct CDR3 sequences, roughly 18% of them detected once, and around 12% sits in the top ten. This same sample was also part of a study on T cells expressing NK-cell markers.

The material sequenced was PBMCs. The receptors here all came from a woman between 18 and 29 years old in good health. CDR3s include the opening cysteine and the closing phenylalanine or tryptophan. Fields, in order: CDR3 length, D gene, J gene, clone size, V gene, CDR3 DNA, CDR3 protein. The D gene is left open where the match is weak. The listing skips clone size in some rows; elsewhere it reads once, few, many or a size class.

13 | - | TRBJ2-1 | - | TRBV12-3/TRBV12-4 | TGTGCCAGCAGTTTTTTGCCCGCCATCGAGCAGTTCTTC | CASSFLPAIEQFF
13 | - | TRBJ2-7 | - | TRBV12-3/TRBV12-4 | TGTGCCAGCAGCACCTGGGGGCGGGGAGAGCAGTACTTC | CASSTWGRGEQYF
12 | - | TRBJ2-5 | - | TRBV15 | TGTGCCACCAGCAGAGAATCGGTGACCCAGTACTTC | CATSRESVTQYF
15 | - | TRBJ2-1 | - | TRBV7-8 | TGTGCCAGCAGCTTGGTTCGGGCGAGGGGAGGTGAGCAGTTCTTC | CASSLVRARGGEQFF
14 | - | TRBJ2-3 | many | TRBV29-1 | TGCAGCGTTGAGGATAGCGTCGGCACAGATACGCAGTATTTT | CSVEDSVGTDTQYF
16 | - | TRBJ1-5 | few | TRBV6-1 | TGTGCCAGCAGAACAGGGAGGGGGGGTCGTTTTTCGCCCCAGCATTTT | CASRTGRGGRFSPQHF
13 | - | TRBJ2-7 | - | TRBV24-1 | TGTGCCCCCGCGGGTGGGCTGTCGAGGGAGCAGTACTTC | CAPAGGLSREQYF
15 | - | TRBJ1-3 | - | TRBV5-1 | TGCGCCAGCAGCTTGCAATTTCCTTCTGGAAACACCATATATTTT | CASSLQFPSGNTIYF
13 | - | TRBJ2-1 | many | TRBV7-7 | TGTGCCAGCAGCTTAGTAGCGGACAATGAGCAGTTCTTC | CASSLVADNEQFF
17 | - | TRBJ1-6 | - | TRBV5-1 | TGCGCCAGCAGCTTGGTCTGGGCGAGCTCCTATAATTCACCCCTCCACTTT | CASSLVWASSYNSPLHF
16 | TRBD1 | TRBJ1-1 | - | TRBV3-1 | TGTGCCAGCAGCCAAGTTGTCTCCACAGGGGGCACTGAAGCTTTCTTT | CASSQVVSTGGTEAFF
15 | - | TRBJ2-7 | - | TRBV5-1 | TGCGCCAGCAGCTTGGAGCCGGACAGCACCTACGAGCAGTACTTC | CASSLEPDSTYEQYF
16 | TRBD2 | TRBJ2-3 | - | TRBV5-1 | TGCGCCAGCAGCCCACGAGCGGGGGGGGTCACAGATACGCAGTATTTT | CASSPRAGGVTDTQYF
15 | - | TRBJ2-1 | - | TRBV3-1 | TGTGCCAGCAGCCAGTGGTTAGCTGCCTACAATGAGCAGTTCTTC | CASSQWLAAYNEQFF
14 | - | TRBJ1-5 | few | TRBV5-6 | TGTGCCAGCAGCTTGTATCCGAGCAATCAGCCCCAGCATTTT | CASSLYPSNQPQHF
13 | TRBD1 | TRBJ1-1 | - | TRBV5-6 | TGTGCCAGCAGTTTTGGACAGGGGGTTGAAGCTTTCTTT | CASSFGQGVEAFF
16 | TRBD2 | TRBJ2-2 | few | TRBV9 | TGTGCCAGCAGCCCACTGGTAGCGGGGTACACCGGGGAGCTGTTTTTT | CASSPLVAGYTGELFF
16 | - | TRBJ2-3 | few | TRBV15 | TGTGCCACCAGCAGGGACACCCGATTTCTGACAGATACGCAGTATTTT | CATSRDTRFLTDTQYF
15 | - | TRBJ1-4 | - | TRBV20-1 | TGCAGTGCTAGGGAAACCCTATCTGACGAACGAAAACTGTTTTTT | CSARETLSDERKLFF
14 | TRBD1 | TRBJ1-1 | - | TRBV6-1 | TGTGCCAGCAGTCCACAGGGGGCGATCACTGAAGCTTTCTTT | CASSPQGAITEAFF
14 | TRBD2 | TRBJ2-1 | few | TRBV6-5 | TGTGCCAGCAGTTACCGGGCAGCGGGAAATGAGCAGTTCTTC | CASSYRAAGNEQFF
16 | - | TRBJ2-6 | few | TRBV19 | TGTGCCAGTAGCCCCCTTACGGCCTCTGGGGCCAACGTCCTGACTTTC | CASSPLTASGANVLTF
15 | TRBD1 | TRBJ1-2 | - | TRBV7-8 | TGTGCCAGCAGCTCCCCGACAGGGTCAGACTATGGCTACACCTTC | CASSSPTGSDYGYTF
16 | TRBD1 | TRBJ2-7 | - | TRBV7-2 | TGTGCCAGCAGCAGGACAGGCTTATTGAGCTCCTACGAGCGGTACTTC | CASSRTGLLSSYERYF
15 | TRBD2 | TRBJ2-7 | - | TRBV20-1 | TGCAGTGCGTCGCTAGCGGGACTGAGCTCCTACGAGCAGTACTTC | CSASLAGLSSYEQYF
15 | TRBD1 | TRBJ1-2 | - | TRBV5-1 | TGCGACAGCAGCTTCTGGAAAGGGGGCAACTATGGCTACACCTTC | CDSSFWKGGNYGYTF
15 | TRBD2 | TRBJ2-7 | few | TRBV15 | TGTGCCACCAGCAGGGACCTAGCGGGTTCAGTAGAGCAGTACTTC | CATSRDLAGSVEQYF
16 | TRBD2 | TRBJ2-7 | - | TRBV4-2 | TGTGCCAGCAGCCCCCGGACTAGCGGGTCAACCTACGAGCAGTACTTC | CASSPRTSGSTYEQYF
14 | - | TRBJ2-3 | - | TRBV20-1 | TGCAGTGCCGGCACAGGGATGGGCACAGATACGCAGTATTTT | CSAGTGMGTDTQYF
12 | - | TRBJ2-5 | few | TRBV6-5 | TGTGCCAGCAGTTACCCGTCAGAGACCCAGTACTTC | CASSYPSETQYF
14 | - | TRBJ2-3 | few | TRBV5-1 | TGCGCCAGCAGCTTTGGATGGCGCACAGATACGCAGTATTTT | CASSFGWRTDTQYF